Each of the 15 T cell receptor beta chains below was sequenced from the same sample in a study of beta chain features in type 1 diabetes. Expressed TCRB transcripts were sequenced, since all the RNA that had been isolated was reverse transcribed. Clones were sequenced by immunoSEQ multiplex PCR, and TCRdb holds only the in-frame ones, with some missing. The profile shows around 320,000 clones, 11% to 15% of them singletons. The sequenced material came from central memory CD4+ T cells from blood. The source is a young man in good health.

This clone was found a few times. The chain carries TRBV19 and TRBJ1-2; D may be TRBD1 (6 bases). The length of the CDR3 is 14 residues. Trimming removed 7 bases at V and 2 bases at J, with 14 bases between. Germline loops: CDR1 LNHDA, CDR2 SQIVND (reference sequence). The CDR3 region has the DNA TGTGCCAGTACTGAGGGGGGCGCCAACTATGGCTACACCTTC. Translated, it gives CASTEGGANYGYTF.

The CDR3 coding sequence is TGTGCCAGCAGTGAAGCGCTTCGGGGGAAGGGAAACATTCAGTACTTC. This translates into CASSEALRGKGNIQYF. The chain has TRBV2 and TRBJ2-4, with D possibly TRBD2 on 6 matching bases. The CDR3 runs 16 residues. Looked up from germline, CDR1 is SNHLY and CDR2 is FYNNEI. V gave up 0 bases and J gave up 6 bases, with 15 bases separating them.

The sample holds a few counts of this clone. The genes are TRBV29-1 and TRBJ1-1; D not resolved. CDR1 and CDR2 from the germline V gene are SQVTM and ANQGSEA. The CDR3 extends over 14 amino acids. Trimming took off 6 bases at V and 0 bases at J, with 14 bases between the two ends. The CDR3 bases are TGCAGCGTCCGTGACCGCCTCCTGAACACTGAAGCTTTCTTT. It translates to CSVRDRLLNTEAFF.

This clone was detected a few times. The CDR3 coding sequence is TGCGCCAGCAGCCAAGATCGTGGGGGTACCTATGGCTACACCTTC. It codes for CASSQDRGGTYGYTF. The chain uses TRBV4-3 and TRBJ1-2, with D maybe TRBD1 (5 bases). V lost 0 bases and J lost 4, with 12 bases in between. Germline CDR1 and CDR2: LGHNA and YSLEER. The CDR3 extends over 15 amino acids.

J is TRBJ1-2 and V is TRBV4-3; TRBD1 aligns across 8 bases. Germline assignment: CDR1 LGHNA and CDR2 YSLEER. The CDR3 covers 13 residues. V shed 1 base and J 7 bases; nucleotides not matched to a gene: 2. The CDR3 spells CASSQVTGGGYTF. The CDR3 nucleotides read TGCGCCAGCAGCCAAGTCACAGGGGGTGGCTACACCTTC.

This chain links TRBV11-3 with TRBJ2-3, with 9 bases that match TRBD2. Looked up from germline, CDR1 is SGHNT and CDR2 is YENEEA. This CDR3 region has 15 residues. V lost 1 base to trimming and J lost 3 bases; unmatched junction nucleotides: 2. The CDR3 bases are TGTGCCAGCAGCTTAGCTAGCGGGGTGACAGATACGCAGTATTTT. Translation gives CASSLASGVTDTQYF.

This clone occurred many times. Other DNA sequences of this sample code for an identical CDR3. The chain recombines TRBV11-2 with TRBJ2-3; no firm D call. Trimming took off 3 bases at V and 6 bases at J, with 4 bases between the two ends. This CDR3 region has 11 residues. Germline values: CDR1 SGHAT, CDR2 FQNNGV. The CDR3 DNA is TGTGCCAGCAGCTTGGGGGATACGCAGTATTTT. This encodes CASSLGDTQYF.

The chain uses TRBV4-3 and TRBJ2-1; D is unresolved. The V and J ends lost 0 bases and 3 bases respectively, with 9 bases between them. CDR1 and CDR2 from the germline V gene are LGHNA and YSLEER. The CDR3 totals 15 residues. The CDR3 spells CASSQDVPIYNEQFF. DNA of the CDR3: TGCGCCAGCAGCCAAGATGTGCCTATCTACAATGAGCAGTTCTTC.

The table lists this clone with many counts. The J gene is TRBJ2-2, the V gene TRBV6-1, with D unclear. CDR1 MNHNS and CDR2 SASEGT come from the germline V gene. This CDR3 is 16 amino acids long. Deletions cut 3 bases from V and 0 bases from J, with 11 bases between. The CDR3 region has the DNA TGTGCCAGCAGTGATCCAGGTCACGCGAACACCGGGGAGCTGTTTTTT. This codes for CASSDPGHANTGELFF.

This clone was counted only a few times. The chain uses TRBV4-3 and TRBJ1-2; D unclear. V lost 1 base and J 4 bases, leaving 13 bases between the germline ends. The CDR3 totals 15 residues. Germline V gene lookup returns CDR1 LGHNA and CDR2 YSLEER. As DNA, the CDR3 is TGCGCCAGCAGCCAAGTTCGTCAGGCGATCTATGGCTACACCTTC. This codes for CASSQVRQAIYGYTF.

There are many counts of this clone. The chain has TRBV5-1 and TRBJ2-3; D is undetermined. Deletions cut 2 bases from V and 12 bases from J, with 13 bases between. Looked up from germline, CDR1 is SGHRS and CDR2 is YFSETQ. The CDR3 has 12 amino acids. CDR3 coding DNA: TGCGCCAGCAGCTTCCCCCTTTCCCCCCAGTATTTT. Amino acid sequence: CASSFPLSPQYF.

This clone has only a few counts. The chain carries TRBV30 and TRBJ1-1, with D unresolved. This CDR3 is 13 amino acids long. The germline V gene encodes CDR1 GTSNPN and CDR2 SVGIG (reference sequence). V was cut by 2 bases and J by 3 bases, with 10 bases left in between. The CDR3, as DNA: TGTGCCTGGAGTAACGGGCAGGACACTGAAGCTTTCTTT. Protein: CAWSNGQDTEAFF.

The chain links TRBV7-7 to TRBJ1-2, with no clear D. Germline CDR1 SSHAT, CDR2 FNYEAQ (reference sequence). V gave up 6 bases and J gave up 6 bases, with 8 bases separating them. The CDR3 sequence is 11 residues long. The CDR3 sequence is CASSYYDGYTF. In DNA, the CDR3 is TGTGCCAGCAGTTATTATGATGGCTACACCTTC.

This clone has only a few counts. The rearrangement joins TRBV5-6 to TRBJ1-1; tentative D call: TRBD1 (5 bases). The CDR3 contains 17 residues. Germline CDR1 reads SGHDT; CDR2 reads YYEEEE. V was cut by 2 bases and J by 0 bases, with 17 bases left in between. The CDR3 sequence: CASSFGQGRLMNTEAFF. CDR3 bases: TGTGCCAGCAGCTTCGGGCAGGGCCGACTCATGAACACTGAAGCTTTCTTT.

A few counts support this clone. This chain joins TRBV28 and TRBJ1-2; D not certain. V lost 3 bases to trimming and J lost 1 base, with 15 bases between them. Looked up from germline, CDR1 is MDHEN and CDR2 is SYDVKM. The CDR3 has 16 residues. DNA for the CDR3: TGTGCCAGCAGTTTGGGGTCCCGCGTCAATAACTATGGCTACACCTTC. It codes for CASSLGSRVNNYGYTF.